The T cell receptor beta chain described here comes from a study of T cell repertoires in aging, cancer and after chemotherapy. Study-wide context: Six age groups, ranging from 30 or younger to 70 or older, included the donors. Paired samples before and after chemotherapy came from glioblastoma patients receiving temozolomide-based therapy. The full dataset contained about 10 million TCR reads. Whole-study results and caveats: The repertoire data cannot show anything about immunological memory following chemotherapy.

V shed 8 bases and J shed 5 bases, with 12 bases lying between them. Germline CDR1 reads MNHEY; CDR2 reads SMNVEV (reference sequence). The CDR3 totals 13 residues. Rearranged V-D-J TRB sequences were amplified with a mixed TRB-A/B primer pool. TCRdb re-called the multiplex PCR reads through MiXCR, storing one row per CDR3 protein. The sample records around 7,700 distinct CDR3 sequences, 50% to 55% being singletons. Concerning this clonotype: Its antigen remains unidentified.

TCR beta rearrangements were amplified from peripheral blood genomic DNA. This chain uses TRBV27 with TRBJ1-4; possible D gene TRBD1, 5 bases. The sequenced sample consisted of blood. This receptor was identified in a human donor with a solid tumor. CDR3 bases: TGTGCCAGCCGGCGGTCAGGGAATGAAAAACTGTTTTTT. It specifies CASRRSGNEKLFF.